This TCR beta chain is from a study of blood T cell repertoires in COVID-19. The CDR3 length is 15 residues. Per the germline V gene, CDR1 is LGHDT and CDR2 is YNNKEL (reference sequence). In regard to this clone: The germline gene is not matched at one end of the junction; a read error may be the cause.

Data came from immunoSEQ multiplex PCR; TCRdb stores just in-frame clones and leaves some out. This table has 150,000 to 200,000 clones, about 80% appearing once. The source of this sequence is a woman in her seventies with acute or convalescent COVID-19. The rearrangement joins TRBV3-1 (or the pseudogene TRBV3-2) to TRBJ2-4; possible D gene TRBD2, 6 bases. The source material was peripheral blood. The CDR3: CASTQSGLAKNIQYF. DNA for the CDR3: TGTGCCAGCACCCAATCGGGACTAGCCAAAAACATTCAGTACTTC.